This record covers a single TCR beta chain. Generated by immunoSEQ multiplex PCR, the TCRdb table keeps only in-frame clones and is missing some. The sample shows tens of thousands of clones, 92% of them seen only once. With 5 bases clipped from V and 4 bases from J, the junction kept 10 bases outside the gene matches. CDR3 length: 15 amino acids. Germline assignment: CDR1 MNHEY and CDR2 SMNVEV (reference sequence). This sample is part of a study of T cell changes during pregnancy in multiple sclerosis. The chain combines TRBV27 with TRBJ2-5; 7 bases line up with TRBD2. The sample in question was peripheral blood, obtained after pregnancy. The source is a female donor with multiple sclerosis, enrolled in a pregnancy study. CDR3 in DNA: TGTGCCAGCAGTCCCCAAGGGTGGGGGGGAGAGACCCAGTACTTC. This codes for CASSPQGWGGETQYF.